This T cell receptor (beta chain) came from a study of T cell responses to AZD1222 COVID-19 vaccine. Study background: Second-dose intervals of approximately 4 or approximately 12 weeks were pooled. Study-level results: Spike-specific TCR breadth and depth were elevated following two AZD1222 doses. Scientists sampled the repertoires only once the peak T cell response had passed.

Assay: immunoSEQ multiplex PCR; the TCRdb copy retains only in-frame clones and omits some. The data show 120,000 or so clones, with 75% to 90% seen just once and about 3% held by the top ten. The CDR3 is 13 residues long. V dropped 4 bases and J dropped 6 bases, with 12 bases sitting between them. Germline V gene sequence: CDR1 GTSNPN, CDR2 SVGIG (reference sequence). In its sample, this clone was seen once. Its antigen is still unknown. The V gene is TRBV30, the J gene TRBJ1-4; D is possibly TRBD1 (6 bases). This sample comprised peripheral blood, obtained on day 0 of AZD1222 vaccination. The receptor's source is an adult in good health. CDR3 sequence: CAWTRGLDEKLFF. The CDR3 DNA is TGTGCCTGGACCAGGGGACTGGATGAAAAACTGTTTTTT. Full variable domain (missing parts from reference TRBV30 and TRBJ1-4): SQTIHQWPATLVQPVGSPLSLECTVEGTSNPNLYWYRQAAGRGLQLLFYSVGIGQISSEVPQNLSASRPQDRQFILSSKKLLLSDSGFYLCAWTRGLDEKLFFGSGTQLSVL.